A single sample is the source of the 14 T cell receptor beta chains below, sequenced in a study of blood T cell repertoires in COVID-19. Assay used: immunoSEQ multiplex PCR; TCRdb lists only in-frame clones, some missing. This table holds 80,000 to 100,000 clones, around 72% found once. Sequencing was performed on peripheral blood. These receptors originate from a man in his 70s with acute or convalescent COVID-19.

The rearrangement links TRBV11-2 to TRBJ2-2; 9 bases agree with TRBD1. After removal of 8 bases from V and 6 bases from J, the junction contained 7 bases not matched to a gene. CDR3 size: 14 residues. The germline V gene encodes CDR1 SGHAT and CDR2 FQNNGV. The CDR3 DNA sequence: TGTGCCAGCGGATATCGACAGGGGGCCGGGGAGCTGTTTTTT. Translation gives CASGYRQGAGELFF. Together with reference TRBV11-2 and TRBJ2-2, the CDR3 gives the full variable domain: EAGVAQSPRYKIIEKRQSVAFWCNPISGHATLYWYQQILGQGPKLLIQFQNNGVVDDSQLPKDRFSAERLKGVDSTLKIQPAKLEDSAVYLCASGYRQGAGELFFGEGSRLTVL.

J is TRBJ2-7 and V is TRBV5-5; 8 bases agree with TRBD1. The CDR3 sequence is 15 residues long. CDR1 is SGHKS, CDR2 YYEKEE, per germline (reference sequence). J was trimmed by 3 bases and V by 0 bases; bases with no gene match: 5. The CDR3 sequence: CASSLVGQGLYEQYF. Here the CDR3 DNA reads TGTGCCAGCAGCTTGGTAGGACAGGGCCTCTACGAGCAGTACTTC. The whole variable domain, remainder taken from reference TRBV5-5 and TRBJ2-7, is DAGVTQSPTHLIKTRGQQVTLRCSPISGHKSVSWYQQVLGQGPQFIFQYYEKEERGRGNFPDRFSARQFPNYSSELNVNALLLGDSALYLCASSLVGQGLYEQYFGPGTRLTVT.

The V call is TRBV14, the J call TRBJ1-3; D remains unclear. The V and J ends lost 4 bases and 10 bases respectively, with 20 bases between them. Germline loops: CDR1 SGHDN, CDR2 FVKESK. The CDR3 contains 15 residues. CDR3: CASSPNRASGRTIYF. CDR3 DNA sequence: TGTGCCAGCAGCCCAAACCGGGCCTCCGGGAGGACCATATATTTT.

The rearrangement joins TRBV6-6 to TRBJ1-2; D is possibly TRBD1 (5 bases). Germline loops: CDR1 MNHNY, CDR2 SVGAGI (reference sequence). This CDR3 has 14 residues. Between the trimmed V and J ends, which lost 2 bases and 4 bases, there was a span of 11 bases. This CDR3 reads CASSYEQGGYGYTF. The CDR3 coding sequence is TGTGCCAGCAGTTACGAGCAGGGCGGCTATGGCTACACCTTC.

The rearrangement joins TRBV3-1 (or the pseudogene TRBV3-2) to TRBJ2-1, with 7 bases identical to TRBD1. The junction had 3 bases not matched to a gene; V was cut back by 6 bases and J by 4 bases. The length of the CDR3 is 13 residues. Germline V gene data show CDR1 as LGHDT and CDR2 as YNNKEL (reference sequence). The CDR3 sequence: CASSRDRYNEQFF. CDR3 DNA sequence: TGTGCCAGCAGTCGGGACAGATACAATGAGCAGTTCTTC.

This clone showed up just once. The chain couples TRBV6-6 to TRBJ2-1; D may be TRBD1 (5 bases). The CDR3 is 13 amino acids. Trimming took off 5 bases at V and 4 bases at J, with 9 bases between the two ends. From germline, CDR1 is MNHNY and CDR2 SVGAGI (reference sequence). The DNA of the CDR3 is TGTGCCAGCAGTGTGACAGAGTACAATGAGCAGTTCTTC. It specifies CASSVTEYNEQFF.

This clone has a single count. J is TRBJ1-1 and V is TRBV6-5; D call uncertain. The length of the CDR3 is 15 residues. V was pared by 6 bases and J by 8 bases, with 22 bases between. Germline V gives CDR1 MNHEY, CDR2 SVGAGI. In nucleotides, the CDR3 is TGTGCCAGCAGATACGACAATCAGGAGGGAAAGGAAGCTTTCTTT. Protein: CASRYDNQEGKEAFF.

This clone is a singleton in its sample. The V and J genes are TRBV19 and TRBJ1-2, with D possibly being TRBD1 (5 bases). This CDR3 has 16 amino acids. Germline CDR1 and CDR2: LNHDA and SQIVND (reference sequence). Trimming removed 3 bases at V and 0 bases at J, with 14 bases between. The CDR3 region has the DNA TGTGCCAGTAGTATCCTGGGGGGTTCCACTAACTATGGCTACACCTTC. Translated, it gives CASSILGGSTNYGYTF.

The chain couples TRBV6-5 to TRBJ2-3; D perhaps matches TRBD2 (6 bases). V lost 5 bases and J lost 6, with 18 bases in between. The V gene's germline CDR1 is MNHEY and CDR2 SVGAGI. The CDR3 runs 15 residues. In DNA, the CDR3 is TGTGCCAGCAGTACCATAGCGGTTCTCGGGGATACGCAGTATTTT. Translation gives CASSTIAVLGDTQYF.

The chain recombines TRBV28 with TRBJ1-2, with a tentative D call TRBD1 (6 bases). Trimming cost V 7 bases and J 5 bases, with 17 bases left between them. The CDR3 sequence is 14 residues long. Germline CDR1 MDHEN, CDR2 SYDVKM. CDR3 DNA: TGTGCCAGCACTCCCAGGGGCCTGGGGTATGGCTACACCTTC. Translation: CASTPRGLGYGYTF.

The chain is built from TRBV5-3 and TRBJ2-5; 7 bases align to TRBD1. TRBV5-3 counts as an open reading frame of uncertain function. The CDR3 contains 16 residues. V trimming: 3 bases; J trimming: 5 bases; junction bases outside the gene matches: 13. The CDR3 nucleotides read TGTGCCAGAAGCTCTACAGGGGTGTTGGGAACGGAGACCCAGTACTTC. It codes for CARSSTGVLGTETQYF.

This chain uses TRBV5-1 with TRBJ2-1; 8 nucleotides align to TRBD1. The CDR3 spans 14 residues. J was trimmed by 7 bases and V by 3 bases; bases with no gene match: 6. Germline loops: CDR1 SGHRS, CDR2 YFSETQ. Here the CDR3 DNA reads TGCGCCAGCAGCTCGAGACAGGGGTCAAATGAGCAGTTCTTC. This encodes CASSSRQGSNEQFF.

This clone appeared a few times. V usage is TRBV14 and J usage is TRBJ1-3; D is unclear. The CDR3 has 14 residues. Trimming took 1 base from V and 0 from J, leaving 4 bases between them. Germline values: CDR1 SGHDN, CDR2 FVKESK. The CDR3, as DNA: TGTGCCAGCAGCCAAGTCTTCTCTGGAAACACCATATATTTT. It yields the protein CASSQVFSGNTIYF.

The rearrangement joins TRBV5-1 to TRBJ1-1; perhaps TRBD1 as D (5 bases). Trimming shortened V by 1 base and J by 1 base, and 11 bases separated the two germline ends. Germline loops: CDR1 SGHRS, CDR2 YFSETQ. CDR3 size: 15 residues. CDR3 nucleotide sequence: TGCGCCAGCAGCTTGAAATTGGGGGGGAACACTGAAGCTTTCTTT. Encoded protein: CASSLKLGGNTEAFF.